The sequence of this T cell receptor beta chain was determined in a study of blood T cell repertoires in COVID-19. The length of the CDR3 is 13 residues. Germline V lookup: CDR1 LNHDA, CDR2 SQIVND (reference sequence). V was trimmed by 3 bases and J by 6 bases, leaving 10 bases between them. Method: immunoSEQ multiplex PCR; TCRdb's copy keeps in-frame clones and lacks some. The sample records nearly 300,000 clones, about 90% being singletons. With regard to this clone: Other DNA variants within this sample encode the same CDR3.

Donors were grouped by their self-reported clinical history. This clonotype was sampled from a woman between 45 and 60 years old who had been exposed to COVID-19. The sample consisted of PBMCs or T cells enriched from blood (not recorded which). The chain couples TRBV19 to TRBJ2-3, with TRBD1 as a possible D gene (6 bases). CDR3 protein: CASSISGADTQYF. In nucleotides, the CDR3 is TGTGCCAGTAGTATTTCAGGGGCGGATACGCAGTATTTT.